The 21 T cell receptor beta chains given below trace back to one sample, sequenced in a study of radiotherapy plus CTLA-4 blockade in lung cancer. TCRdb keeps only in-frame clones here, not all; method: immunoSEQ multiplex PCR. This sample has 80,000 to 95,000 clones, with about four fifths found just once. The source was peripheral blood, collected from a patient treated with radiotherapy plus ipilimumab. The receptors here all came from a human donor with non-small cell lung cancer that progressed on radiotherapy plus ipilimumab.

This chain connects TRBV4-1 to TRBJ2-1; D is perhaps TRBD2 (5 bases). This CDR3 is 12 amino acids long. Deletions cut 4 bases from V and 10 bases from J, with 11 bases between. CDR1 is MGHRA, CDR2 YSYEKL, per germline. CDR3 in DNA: TGCGCCAGCAGCCGAGGACTTATGGAGCAGTTCTTC. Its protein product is CASSRGLMEQFF.

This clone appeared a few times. Written as DNA, the CDR3 is TGTGCCAGCAGCTTACAAGGGCTAGCCGAGCAGTACGTC. This codes for CASSLQGLAEQYV. The genes are TRBV7-3 and TRBJ2-7; perhaps TRBD2 as D (5 bases). The ends were cut back, 2 bases at V and 6 bases at J, with 11 bases in the middle. CDR3 length: 13 amino acids. Germline V CDR1 and CDR2: SGHTA, FQGTGA.

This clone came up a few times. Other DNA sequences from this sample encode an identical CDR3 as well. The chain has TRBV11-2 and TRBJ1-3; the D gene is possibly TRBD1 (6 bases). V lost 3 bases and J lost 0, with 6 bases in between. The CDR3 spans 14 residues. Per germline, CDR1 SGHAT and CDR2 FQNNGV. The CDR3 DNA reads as TGTGCCAGCAGCTTGGGGGCCTCTGGAAACACCATATATTTT. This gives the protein CASSLGASGNTIYF.

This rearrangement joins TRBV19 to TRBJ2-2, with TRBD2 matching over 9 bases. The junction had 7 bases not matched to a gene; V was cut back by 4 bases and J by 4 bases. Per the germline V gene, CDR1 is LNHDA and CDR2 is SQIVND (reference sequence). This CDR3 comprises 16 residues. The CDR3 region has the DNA TGTGCCAGTAGTAAAGTAGCGGGAGTACTCACCGGGGAGCTGTTTTTT. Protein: CASSKVAGVLTGELFF.

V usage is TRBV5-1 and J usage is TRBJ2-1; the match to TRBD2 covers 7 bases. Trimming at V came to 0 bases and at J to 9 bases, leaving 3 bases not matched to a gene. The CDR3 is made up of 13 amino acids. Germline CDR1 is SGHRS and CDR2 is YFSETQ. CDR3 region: CASSLGDYFEQFF. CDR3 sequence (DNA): TGCGCCAGCAGCTTGGGGGACTACTTTGAGCAGTTCTTC.

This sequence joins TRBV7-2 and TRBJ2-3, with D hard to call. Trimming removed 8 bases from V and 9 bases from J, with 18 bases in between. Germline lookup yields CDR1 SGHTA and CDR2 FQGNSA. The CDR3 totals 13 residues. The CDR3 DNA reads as TGTGCCAGCTCAAAGGCGGTCCCTAAAACGCAGTATTTT. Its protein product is CASSKAVPKTQYF.

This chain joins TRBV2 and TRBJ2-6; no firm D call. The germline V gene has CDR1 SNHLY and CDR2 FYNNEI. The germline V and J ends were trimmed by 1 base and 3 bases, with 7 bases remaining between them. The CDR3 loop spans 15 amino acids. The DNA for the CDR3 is TGTGCCAGCAGTGAAGTGGGGATTGGGGCCAACGTCCTGACTTTC. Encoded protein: CASSEVGIGANVLTF.

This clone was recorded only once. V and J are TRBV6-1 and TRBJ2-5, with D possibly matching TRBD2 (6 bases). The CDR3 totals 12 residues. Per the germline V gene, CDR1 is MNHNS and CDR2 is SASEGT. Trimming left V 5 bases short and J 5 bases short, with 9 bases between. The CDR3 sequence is CASSPGRETQYF. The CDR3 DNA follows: TGTGCCAGCAGTCCGGGGAGGGAGACCCAGTACTTC.

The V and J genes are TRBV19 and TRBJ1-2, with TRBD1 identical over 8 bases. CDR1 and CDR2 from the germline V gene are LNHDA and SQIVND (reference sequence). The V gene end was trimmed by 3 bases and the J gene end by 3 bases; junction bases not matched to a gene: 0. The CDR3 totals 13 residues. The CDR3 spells CASSMDRDYGYTF. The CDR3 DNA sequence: TGTGCCAGTAGTATGGACAGGGACTATGGCTACACCTTC.

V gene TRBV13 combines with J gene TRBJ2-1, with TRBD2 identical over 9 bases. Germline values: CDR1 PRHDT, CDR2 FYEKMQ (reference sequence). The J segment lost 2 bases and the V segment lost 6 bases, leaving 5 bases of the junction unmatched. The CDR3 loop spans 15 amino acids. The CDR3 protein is CASSYSGSTYNEQFF. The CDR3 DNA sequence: TGTGCCAGCAGTTATAGCGGGAGTACCTACAATGAGCAGTTCTTC.

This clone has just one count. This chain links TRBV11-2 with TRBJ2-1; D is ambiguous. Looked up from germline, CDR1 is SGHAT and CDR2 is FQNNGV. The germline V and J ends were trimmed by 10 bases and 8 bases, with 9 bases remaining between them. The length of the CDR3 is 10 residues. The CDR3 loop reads CAIGSDEQFF. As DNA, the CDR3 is TGTGCCATCGGCAGTGATGAGCAGTTCTTC.

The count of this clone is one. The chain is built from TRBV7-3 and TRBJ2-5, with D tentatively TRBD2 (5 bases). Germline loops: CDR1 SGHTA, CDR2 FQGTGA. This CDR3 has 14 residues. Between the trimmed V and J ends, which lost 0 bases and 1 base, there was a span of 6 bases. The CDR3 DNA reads TGTGCCAGCAGCTTAACGGCGGGCCAAGAGACCCAGTACTTC. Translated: CASSLTAGQETQYF.

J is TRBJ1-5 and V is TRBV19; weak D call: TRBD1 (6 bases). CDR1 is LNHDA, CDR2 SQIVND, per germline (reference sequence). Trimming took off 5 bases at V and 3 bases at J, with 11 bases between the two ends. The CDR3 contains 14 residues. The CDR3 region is CASSQQGYNQPQHF. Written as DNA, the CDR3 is TGTGCCAGTAGTCAACAGGGCTACAATCAGCCCCAGCATTTT.

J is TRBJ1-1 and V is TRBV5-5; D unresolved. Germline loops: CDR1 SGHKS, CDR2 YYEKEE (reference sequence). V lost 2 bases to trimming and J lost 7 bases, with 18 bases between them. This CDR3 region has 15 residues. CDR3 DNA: TGTGCCAGCAGCTTTCAGTTCCCCGGGGTAGGTGAAGCTTTCTTT. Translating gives CASSFQFPGVGEAFF.

CDR3 amino acids: CASSFGQGGTDTQYF. Written as DNA, the CDR3 is TGTGCCAGCAGTTTTGGACAGGGGGGCACAGATACGCAGTATTTT. The rearrangement joins TRBV27 to TRBJ2-3; 10 bases agree with TRBD1. CDR3 length: 15 residues. V dropped 3 bases and J dropped 1; count of bases not matched to a gene: 1. Germline V lookup: CDR1 MNHEY, CDR2 SMNVEV (reference sequence).

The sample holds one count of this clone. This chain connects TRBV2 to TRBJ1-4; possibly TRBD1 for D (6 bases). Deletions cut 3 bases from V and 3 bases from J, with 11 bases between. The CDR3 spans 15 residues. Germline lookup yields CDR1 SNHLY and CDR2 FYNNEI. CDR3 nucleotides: TGTGCCAGCAGTGATTCAGGGGACGCTAATGAAAAACTGTTTTTT. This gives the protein CASSDSGDANEKLFF.

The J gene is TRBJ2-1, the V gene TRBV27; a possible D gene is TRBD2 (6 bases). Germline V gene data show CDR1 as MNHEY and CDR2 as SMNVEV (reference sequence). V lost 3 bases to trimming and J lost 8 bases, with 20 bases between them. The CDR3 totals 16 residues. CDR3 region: CASSFGYGGSYDEQFF. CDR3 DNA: TGTGCCAGCAGTTTTGGGTACGGGGGTAGTTACGATGAGCAGTTCTTC.

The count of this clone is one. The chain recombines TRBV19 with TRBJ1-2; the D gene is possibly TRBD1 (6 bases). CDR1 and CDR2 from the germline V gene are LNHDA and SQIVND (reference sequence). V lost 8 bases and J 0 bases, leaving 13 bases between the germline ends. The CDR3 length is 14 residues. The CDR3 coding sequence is TGTGCCAGTCGAGGCAGGGGCTCTAACTATGGCTACACCTTC. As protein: CASRGRGSNYGYTF.

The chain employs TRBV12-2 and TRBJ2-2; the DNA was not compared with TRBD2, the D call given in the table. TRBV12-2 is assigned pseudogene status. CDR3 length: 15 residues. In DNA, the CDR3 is TGTGCAAGTCGCATAGGGGATTCGGGGACCGGGGAGCTGTTTTTT. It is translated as CASRIGDSGTGELFF.

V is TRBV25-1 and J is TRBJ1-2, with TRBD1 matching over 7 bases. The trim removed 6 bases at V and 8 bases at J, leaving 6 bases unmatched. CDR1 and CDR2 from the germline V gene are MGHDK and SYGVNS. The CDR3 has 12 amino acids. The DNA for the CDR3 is TGTGCCAGCAGCCGACAGGGATGGGGCTACACCTTC. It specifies CASSRQGWGYTF.

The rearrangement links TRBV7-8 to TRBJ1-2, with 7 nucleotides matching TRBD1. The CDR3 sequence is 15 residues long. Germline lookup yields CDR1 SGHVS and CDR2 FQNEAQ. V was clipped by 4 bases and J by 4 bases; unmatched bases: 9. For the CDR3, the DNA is TGTGCCAGCAGCTCTATGGACAGGAACTTCTATGGCTACACCTTC. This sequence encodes CASSSMDRNFYGYTF.